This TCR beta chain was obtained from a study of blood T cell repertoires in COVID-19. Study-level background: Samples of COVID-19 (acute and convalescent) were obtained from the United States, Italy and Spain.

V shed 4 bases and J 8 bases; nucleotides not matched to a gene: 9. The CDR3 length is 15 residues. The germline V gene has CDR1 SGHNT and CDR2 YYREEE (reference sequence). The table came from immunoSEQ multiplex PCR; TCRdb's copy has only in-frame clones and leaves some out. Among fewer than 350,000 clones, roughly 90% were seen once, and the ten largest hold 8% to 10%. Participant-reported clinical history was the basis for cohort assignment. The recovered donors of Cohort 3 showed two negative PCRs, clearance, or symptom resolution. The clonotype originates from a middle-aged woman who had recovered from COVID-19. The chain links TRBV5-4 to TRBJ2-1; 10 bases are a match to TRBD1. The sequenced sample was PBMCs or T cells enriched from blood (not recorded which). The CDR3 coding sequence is TGTGCCAGCAGCCCAGGCGGGACAGGGGTTCATGAGCAGTTCTTC. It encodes CASSPGGTGVHEQFF.